This is a list of T cell receptor beta chains from one sample in a study of siplizumab effects on memory and regulatory T cells. Sequenced by immunoSEQ multiplex PCR; TCRdb stores in-frame clones only, minus some. This table holds more than 95,000 clones, roughly 93% found once. Sequenced input: Tregs sorted from blood. The receptors shown here come from a human donor in good health. Each CDR3 is given with its conserved first and last residue. The D gene is left open where the match is weak. The size entry is marked missing in some rows and otherwise reads once, few, many or a size class.

v_gene	abundance	j_gene	d_gene	CDR3aa	CDR3nt
TRBV2	.	TRBJ2-3	TRBD2	CASKRGGGADTQYF	TGTGCCAGCAAGAGGGGCGGGGGGGCAGATACGCAGTATTTT
TRBV18	.	TRBJ2-7	TRBD1	CASSPPTGKRREQYF	TGTGCCAGCTCACCCCCGACAGGGAAGCGTCGGGAGCAGTACTTC
TRBV7-9	.	TRBJ1-1	.	CASSLDSEAFF	TGTGCCAGCAGCCTCGACAGTGAAGCTTTCTTT
TRBV5-6	.	TRBJ2-1	TRBD1	CASSSGTGGVNEQFF	TGTGCCAGCAGCTCCGGGACAGGGGGCGTCAATGAGCAGTTCTTC
TRBV11-1	.	TRBJ2-5	.	CASTSFGFAETQYF	TGTGCCAGCACCTCTTTCGGGTTTGCAGAGACCCAGTACTTC
TRBV6-5	.	TRBJ2-1	.	CASSLTGPRQFF	TGTGCCAGCAGCCTAACCGGGCCCCGTCAGTTCTTC
TRBV11-2	once	TRBJ1-1	.	CASSYAGRTEAFF	TGTGCCAGCAGCTACGCCGGACGGACTGAAGCTTTCTTT
TRBV5-4	.	TRBJ2-7	TRBD2	CASSLGPTSGSYEQYF	TGTGCCAGCAGCTTGGGACCTACTAGCGGGAGCTACGAGCAGTACTTC
TRBV30	.	TRBJ2-3	.	CAWGRGPSTDTQYF	TGTGCCTGGGGACGGGGGCCTAGCACAGATACGCAGTATTTT
TRBV2	.	TRBJ2-7	.	CASNSPFSYEQYF	TGTGCCAGCAACTCGCCGTTCTCCTACGAGCAGTACTTC
TRBV6-5	.	TRBJ1-1	TRBD1	CASSYQGDTEAFF	TGTGCCAGCAGTTACCAGGGGGACACTGAAGCTTTCTTT
TRBV27	.	TRBJ1-1	TRBD1	CASRSYRGMNTEAFF	TGTGCCAGCAGGAGCTACAGGGGGATGAACACTGAAGCTTTCTTT
TRBV6-1	.	TRBJ1-2	.	CASSEALGGSDYGYTF	TGTGCCAGCAGTGAAGCGCTGGGGGGTTCAGACTATGGCTACACCTTC
TRBV2	once	TRBJ2-5	.	CASSEGRTPWETQYF	TGTGCCAGCAGTGAAGGCAGGACCCCTTGGGAGACCCAGTACTTC
TRBV10-1	.	TRBJ1-6	.	CASSGFGLLSQMGTLHF	TGCGCCAGCAGCGGATTTGGGCTTCTTAGTCAGATGGGAACCCTCCACTTT
TRBV27	.	TRBJ1-1	TRBD1	CASSFVVGQGIAEAFF	TGTGCCAGCAGTTTTGTAGTGGGACAGGGAATTGCTGAAGCTTTCTTT
TRBV5-1	once	TRBJ2-7	.	CASFAGPISSYEQYF	TGCGCCAGCTTCGCAGGGCCCATATCTTCCTACGAGCAGTACTTC
TRBV9	.	TRBJ2-1	.	CASSVVRGASYNEQFF	TGTGCCAGCAGCGTAGTTCGGGGGGCCTCCTACAATGAGCAGTTCTTC
TRBV7-9	.	TRBJ1-2	.	CASSLGGGEFYGYTF	TGTGCCAGCAGCCTTGGGGGAGGGGAATTCTATGGCTACACCTTC
TRBV6-6	.	TRBJ1-1	.	CASSYARQNTEAFF	TGTGCCAGCAGTTACGCACGGCAGAACACTGAAGCTTTCTTT
TRBV10-3	.	TRBJ1-4	.	CAINEGPGEKLFF	TGTGCCATCAATGAGGGGCCGGGTGAAAAACTGTTTTTT
TRBV27	.	TRBJ1-4	.	CASRLTAGQIGKLFF	TGTGCCAGCAGGCTGACGGCCGGGCAAATTGGGAAACTGTTTTTT
TRBV7-8	once	TRBJ2-6	.	CASSLRRGSGANVLTF	TGTGCCAGCAGCTTACGGAGGGGGAGTGGGGCCAACGTCCTGACTTTC
TRBV5-1	.	TRBJ1-4	.	CASSSDLNEKLFF	TGCGCCAGCAGCTCGGACCTGAATGAAAAACTGTTTTTT
TRBV5-4	.	TRBJ1-2	TRBD1	CASSPGGSYGYTF	TGTGCCAGCAGTCCAGGGGGGAGCTATGGCTACACCTTC
TRBV15	.	TRBJ2-3	.	CATSRDGMGTDTQYF	TGTGCCACCAGCAGAGATGGGATGGGCACAGATACGCAGTATTTT
TRBV15	.	TRBJ1-2	TRBD1	CATSRDLGTGYGYTF	TGTGCCACCAGCAGAGATCTAGGGACAGGCTATGGCTACACCTTC
TRBV5-1	.	TRBJ2-5	.	CASSLYRETQYF	TGCGCCAGCAGCTTGTATCGCGAGACCCAGTACTTC
TRBV10-3	once	TRBJ2-1	TRBD2	CATSGVSGEQFF	TGTGCCACTAGCGGAGTCAGTGGTGAGCAGTTCTTC
TRBV19	.	TRBJ1-2	.	CASSIEGSNGYTF	TGTGCCAGTAGTATAGAGGGTTCTAATGGCTACACCTTC
TRBV5-4	.	TRBJ2-5	.	CASSLEMGETQYF	TGTGCCAGCAGCTTGGAAATGGGAGAGACCCAGTACTTC
TRBV6-1	.	TRBJ2-1	.	CASSEQGREQFF	TGTGCCAGCAGTGAGCAGGGTCGTGAGCAGTTCTTC
TRBV6-5	once	TRBJ2-7	.	CASSESGTALREQYF	TGTGCCAGCAGCGAATCCGGGACGGCGCTCCGCGAGCAGTACTTC
TRBV19	.	TRBJ2-7	TRBD1	CASKRGQGARREQYF	TGTGCCAGTAAGAGAGGACAGGGGGCGCGCCGGGAGCAGTACTTC
TRBV5-6	.	TRBJ1-6	.	CASSFFPNSPLHF	TGTGCCAGCAGCTTTTTTCCAAATTCACCCCTCCACTTT
TRBV13	.	TRBJ2-7	TRBD2	CASSRTSGNSYEQYF	TGTGCCAGCAGCAGGACTAGCGGGAACTCCTACGAGCAGTACTTC
TRBV5-1	once	TRBJ2-3	TRBD2	CASSFSGAVTDTQYF	TGCGCCAGCAGCTTCAGCGGGGCGGTCACAGATACGCAGTATTTT
TRBV7-8	.	TRBJ2-1	.	CASSRDVTFNEQFF	TGTGCCAGCAGCCGGGACGTGACTTTCAATGAGCAGTTCTTC
TRBV5-1	.	TRBJ1-5	.	CASSFFPETPQHF	TGCGCCAGCAGCTTTTTTCCTGAGACGCCCCAGCATTTT
TRBV11-2	.	TRBJ2-5	TRBD2	CASSLRLAGETQYF	TGTGCCAGCAGCCTCCGACTAGCGGGAGAGACCCAGTACTTC
TRBV7-2	.	TRBJ2-7	TRBD2	CASSLASGVSSYEQYF	TGTGCCAGCAGCTTAGCTAGCGGGGTTAGCTCCTACGAGCAGTACTTC
TRBV6-1	.	TRBJ2-1	.	CASSDEFFRLVQFF	TGTGCCAGCAGTGATGAATTCTTTAGACTTGTGCAGTTCTTC
TRBV18	.	TRBJ2-5	TRBD2	CASSPGLGTSGSQETQYF	TGTGCCAGCTCCCCGGGCCTCGGGACTAGCGGGTCCCAAGAGACCCAGTACTTC
TRBV19	.	TRBJ2-2	.	CASSPRVTRTGELFF	TGTGCCAGTAGTCCCAGGGTCACGCGGACCGGGGAGCTGTTTTTT
TRBV2	.	TRBJ1-1	.	CASNFGLLNTEAFF	TGTGCCAGCAACTTCGGGCTGCTAAACACTGAAGCTTTCTTT